These 6 T cell receptor beta chains originate from one sample sequenced in a study of T cell responses to AZD1222 COVID-19 vaccine. Clones were sequenced by immunoSEQ multiplex PCR, and TCRdb holds only the in-frame ones, with some missing. The table lists fewer than 7,000 clones, around 87% of them singletons. The sample here was peripheral blood, taken 28 days after the second AZD1222 dose. These receptors all stem from an adult who received the AZD1222 COVID-19 vaccine.

The chain has TRBV5-1 and TRBJ2-5; 9 positions match TRBD1. CDR3 length: 16 residues. Germline trimming cut 1 base from V and 4 bases from J; bases unmatched to any gene: 8. The germline gives CDR1 SGHRS, CDR2 YFSETQ. The CDR3 nucleotides read TGCGCCAGCAGCTTGCGGGGACAGGGTTCGGTAGAGACCCAGTACTTC. Protein sequence: CASSLRGQGSVETQYF.

This chain joins TRBV7-2 and TRBJ1-5; perhaps TRBD1 as D (5 bases). The CDR3 runs to 14 residues. CDR1 and CDR2 (germline): SGHTA, FQGNSA. Trimming took 5 bases from V and 2 from J, leaving 10 bases between them. The CDR3: CASSTQGGNQPQHF. CDR3 in DNA: TGTGCCAGCAGCACCCAGGGAGGCAATCAGCCCCAGCATTTT.

V usage is TRBV6-5 and J usage is TRBJ2-1, with D tentatively TRBD1 or TRBD2 (5 bases each). In germline, CDR1 is MNHEY, CDR2 SVGAGI. The CDR3 totals 14 residues. Trimming cost V 6 bases and J 7 bases, with 16 bases left between them. The CDR3 nucleotides read TGTGCCAGCAGAGCCGCCGGGACCCCTAATGAGCAGTTCTTC. This codes for CASRAAGTPNEQFF.

This chain joins TRBV4-3 and TRBJ1-1; no clear D. Trimming stripped 1 base from V and 0 bases from J, with 6 bases between. This CDR3 spans 14 amino acids. Germline V gene data show CDR1 as LGHNA and CDR2 as YSLEER. CDR3 sequence reads: CASSQGGMNTEAFF. Written as DNA, the CDR3 is TGCGCCAGCAGCCAAGGAGGAATGAACACTGAAGCTTTCTTT.

The chain joins TRBV15 to TRBJ2-7; D is possibly TRBD2 (5 bases). This CDR3 region has 14 residues. Trimming cost V 0 bases and J 10 bases, with 16 bases left between them. Germline V gene lookup returns CDR1 LNHNV and CDR2 YYDKDF (reference sequence). CDR3 residues: CATSRDSRGSSQYF. The CDR3 DNA reads as TGTGCCACCAGCAGAGATTCCCGGGGATCGAGCCAGTACTTC.

The chain links TRBV7-2 to TRBJ2-7, with D perhaps matching TRBD1 or TRBD2 (5 bases each). V was cut by 3 bases and J by 3 bases, with 12 bases left in between. CDR3 length: 14 residues. CDR1 is SGHTA and CDR2 is FQGNSA in the germline V gene. The CDR3 sequence is CASSLNGAYYEQYF. As DNA, the CDR3 is TGTGCCAGCAGCTTGAACGGGGCTTACTACGAGCAGTACTTC.